The 27 T cell receptor beta chains in this list originate from one sample, sequenced in a study of CD8+CD57+ T cells in acquired aplastic anemia. By flow cytometry, patients selected for sequencing had shown an expansion of CD8+CD57+ cells. CDR3 and TCR beta VDJ profiling relied on a genomic DNA template. TCRdb reprocessed the reads via MiXCR and lists one record per CDR3 protein. The table shows around 50,000 distinct CDR3 sequences, with around 57% occurring only once. The source material was sorted CD4+, CD8+, or CD8+CD57+ T cells (not recorded which) from PBMCs. The receptors here all came from a human donor with aplastic anemia.

This clonotype was seen only a few times. V gene TRBV7-9 combines with J gene TRBJ1-1; TRBD1 is a possible D gene (6 bases). CDR1 and CDR2 from the germline V gene are SEHNR and FQNEAQ (reference sequence). The V end was cut by 11 bases, the J end by 1 base, with 14 bases between. CDR3 size: 13 residues. The CDR3 loop is CALRGRGNTEAFF. The CDR3 region has the DNA TGTGCCCTGAGGGGCAGGGGGAACACTGAAGCTTTCTTT.

Only a few counts were recorded for this clonotype. The chain links TRBV6-1 to TRBJ1-2; 9 bases are a match to TRBD1. This CDR3 region has 15 residues. V shed 4 bases, J shed 4 bases, and the junction held 7 bases outside the gene matches. CDR1 is MNHNS and CDR2 is SASEGT in the germline V gene. The CDR3 loop is CASSGRTGAVYGYTF. The CDR3 DNA follows: TGTGCCAGCAGTGGGCGGACAGGGGCCGTCTATGGCTACACCTTC.

The V call is TRBV29-1, the J call TRBJ2-2, with 7 bases aligning to TRBD1. This CDR3 is 12 amino acids long. Germline V gene sequence: CDR1 SQVTM, CDR2 ANQGSEA. After removal of 7 bases from V and 4 bases from J, the junction contained 3 bases not matched to a gene. Here the CDR3 reads CSANRGTGELFF. DNA of the CDR3: TGCAGCGCAAACAGGGGCACCGGGGAGCTGTTTTTT.

The genes are TRBV10-2 and TRBJ1-2; D perhaps matches TRBD1 (5 bases). The germline V gene encodes CDR1 WSHSY and CDR2 SAAADI. The CDR3 totals 13 residues. V lost 6 bases and J lost 6, with 14 bases in between. In nucleotides, the CDR3 is TGCGCCAGCAGCTGGGGGGATTCAGATGGCTACACCTTC. Translating it yields CASSWGDSDGYTF.

V usage is TRBV10-3 and J usage is TRBJ2-3, with 14 bases aligning to TRBD2. Germline V gene lookup returns CDR1 ENHRY and CDR2 SYGVKD. The CDR3 is 17 amino acids. J lost 5 bases, V lost 3 bases, and 7 bases had no gene match. The CDR3 region has the DNA TGTGCCATCAGTGAAAAGGGACTAGCGGGAGTCGGAGATACGCAGTATTTT. Its protein is CAISEKGLAGVGDTQYF.

The rearrangement links TRBV30 to TRBJ1-2; unclear D gene. The CDR3 extends over 12 amino acids. V was cut by 1 base and J by 6 bases, with 9 bases left in between. CDR1 and CDR2 (germline): GTSNPN, SVGIG (reference sequence). This chain's CDR3 is CAWSAPPDGYTF. Here the CDR3 DNA reads TGTGCCTGGAGTGCCCCGCCTGATGGCTACACCTTC.

In this sample, this clonotype turned up once. The chain links TRBV25-1 to TRBJ1-6; D unresolved. V was shortened by 5 bases and J by 0 bases, with 8 bases between the two germline ends. The CDR3 has 15 amino acids. CDR1 and CDR2 from the germline V gene are MGHDK and SYGVNS. This CDR3 reads CASSLGSSYNSPLHF. In DNA form, the CDR3 reads TGTGCCAGCAGTCTTGGGAGCTCCTATAATTCACCCCTCCACTTT.

This clonotype is classed as medium-sized. This rearrangement joins TRBV6-1 to TRBJ1-4; tentatively, D is TRBD1 (5 bases). Germline V CDR1 and CDR2: MNHNS, SASEGT. V was trimmed by 4 bases and J by 5 bases, leaving 14 bases between them. The CDR3 contains 15 residues. CDR3 bases: TGTGCCAGCAGTGCCGGGGGATACTCAAATGAAAAACTGTTTTTT. Protein sequence: CASSAGGYSNEKLFF.

The genes are TRBV24-1 and TRBJ2-7, with D perhaps TRBD1 (6 bases). The CDR3 loop spans 13 amino acids. In germline, CDR1 is KGHDR, CDR2 SFDVKD. V dropped 9 bases and J dropped 2 bases, with 13 bases sitting between them. CDR3 in amino acids: CATAQGGAYEQYF. DNA for the CDR3: TGTGCCACCGCCCAAGGGGGAGCCTACGAGCAGTACTTC.

The J gene is TRBJ2-7, the V gene TRBV6-1; 8 bases map to TRBD1. CDR3 length: 12 amino acids. The ends lost 11 bases at V and 7 bases at J; junction bases unmatched: 10. Germline CDR1 is MNHNS and CDR2 is SASEGT. CDR3 in DNA: TGTGCCGGCGGACAGGGAATAATGGAGCAGTACTTC. Amino acids: CAGGQGIMEQYF.

This chain connects TRBV24-1 to TRBJ1-3, with 7 positions matching TRBD1. Per the germline V gene, CDR1 is KGHDR and CDR2 is SFDVKD. This CDR3 has 15 amino acids. With V trimmed by 9 bases and J by 2 bases, 9 bases remained unmatched. CDR3 DNA sequence: TGTGCCACCGATCTCCCGACAGGGACTGGAAACACCATATATTTT. It encodes CATDLPTGTGNTIYF.

V gene TRBV7-8 combines with J gene TRBJ2-5; D is unclear. There are 15 residues in the CDR3. Germline V lookup: CDR1 SGHVS, CDR2 FQNEAQ. The ends were cut back, 4 bases at V and 5 bases at J, with 17 bases in the middle. The CDR3 sequence is CASSWNNLGRETQYF. The CDR3 DNA reads as TGTGCCAGCAGCTGGAACAACCTCGGGCGGGAGACCCAGTACTTC.

This clonotype was seen ten or more times. The chain employs TRBV12-5 and TRBJ2-1, with TRBD2 identical over 13 bases. The CDR3 length is 15 residues. The V and J ends lost 7 bases and 12 bases, in that order; junction bases with no gene match: 12. Germline V CDR1 and CDR2: LGHNT, FRNRAP. In nucleotides, the CDR3 is TGTGCTAGTGACCCCACCGGACTAGCGGGGGAAGGGCAGTTCTTC. Translating it yields CASDPTGLAGEGQFF.

V and J are TRBV4-1 and TRBJ2-2; D is undetermined. The CDR3 is made up of 18 amino acids. The V end lost 2 bases, the J end lost 2 bases, and 18 bases lay between the germline ends. Germline CDR1 MGHRA, CDR2 YSYEKL. Here the CDR3 DNA reads TGCGCCAGCAGCCAATCCCCGACTCGACCCATTAACACCGGGGAGCTGTTTTTT. Its translation: CASSQSPTRPINTGELFF.

The chain recombines TRBV29-1 with TRBJ2-6; no reliable D call. Germline loops: CDR1 SQVTM, CDR2 ANQGSEA. There are 13 residues in the CDR3. V lost 1 base, J lost 0 bases, and 1 base lay in between. The CDR3 spells CSVEGSGANVLTF. The CDR3 DNA follows: TGCAGCGTTGAAGGCTCTGGGGCCAACGTCCTGACTTTC.

The V gene is TRBV6-4, the J gene TRBJ2-1; no reliable D call. CDR3 length: 13 residues. Trimming took off 2 bases at V and 3 bases at J, with 5 bases between the two ends. Germline CDR1 and CDR2: MRHNA and SNTAGT. CDR3 amino acids: CASSDQDYNEQFF. The CDR3 DNA is TGTGCCAGCAGTGACCAGGACTACAATGAGCAGTTCTTC.

The V and J genes are TRBV2 and TRBJ1-3; 9 bases match TRBD1. Trimming removed 7 bases from V and 3 bases from J; junction bases left unmatched: 7. Germline CDR1 is SNHLY and CDR2 is FYNNEI. This CDR3 is 15 amino acids long. Written as DNA, the CDR3 is TGTGCCAGCAAACAGGACAGGGGCGGTGGAAACACCATATATTTT. It encodes CASKQDRGGGNTIYF.

This clonotype has at least ten counts. This chain uses TRBV7-8 with TRBJ1-2, with D possibly TRBD1 on 5 matching bases. This CDR3 is 14 amino acids long. Germline lookup yields CDR1 SGHVS and CDR2 FQNEAQ. V was trimmed by 2 bases and J by 2 bases, leaving 9 bases between them. The CDR3 is CASSLNGGNYGYTF. DNA for the CDR3: TGTGCCAGCAGCTTAAACGGGGGGAACTATGGCTACACCTTC.

The chain is built from TRBV29-1 and TRBJ2-7; D possibly corresponds to TRBD2 (6 bases). Germline CDR1 SQVTM, CDR2 ANQGSEA. This CDR3 spans 14 amino acids. V was clipped by 5 bases and J by 2 bases, with 16 bases between them. CDR3 in amino acids: CSVSPLGGTYEQYF. DNA for the CDR3: TGCAGCGTTAGCCCCCTAGGAGGGACCTACGAGCAGTACTTC.

The chain combines TRBV15 with TRBJ1-5; D is uncertain. Germline V gives CDR1 LNHNV, CDR2 YYDKDF (reference sequence). The CDR3 length is 12 residues. The germline V and J ends were trimmed by 0 bases and 6 bases, with 3 bases remaining between them. In nucleotides, the CDR3 is TGTGCCACCAGCAGAGATTTTCAGCCCCAGCATTTT. Residues: CATSRDFQPQHF.

The chain carries TRBV9 and TRBJ2-7; D unresolved. V was pared by 0 bases and J by 0 bases, with 10 bases between. This CDR3 region has 15 residues. In germline, CDR1 is SGDLS, CDR2 YYNGEE. In DNA, the CDR3 is TGTGCCAGCAGCGTAGGGTTGGCGAGCTCCTACGAGCAGTACTTC. Encoded protein: CASSVGLASSYEQYF.

This clonotype was seen many times. The chain links TRBV2 to TRBJ1-1; D is possibly TRBD1 (5 bases). Germline V lookup: CDR1 SNHLY, CDR2 FYNNEI. This CDR3 region has 12 residues. Trimming pared 7 bases from V and 8 bases from J, leaving 14 bases between. DNA for the CDR3: TGTGCCAGCACCGCGGGGGGGGTCGAAGCTTTCTTT. Residues: CASTAGGVEAFF. Full variable domain (rest looked up from reference TRBV2 and TRBJ1-1): EPEVTQTPSHQVTQMGQEVILRCVPISNHLYFYWYRQILGQKVEFLVSFYNNEISEKSEIFDDQFSVERPDGSNFTLKIRSTKLEDSAMYFCASTAGGVEAFFGQGTRLTVV.

This clonotype has ten or more counts. The V and J genes are TRBV15 and TRBJ1-4; 9 bases line up with TRBD1. The junction had 14 bases not matched to a gene; V was cut back by 8 bases and J by 7 bases. The CDR3 spans 16 residues. CDR1 is LNHNV, CDR2 YYDKDF, per germline (reference sequence). CDR3 loop: CATEPGFGTGREKLFF. In nucleotides, the CDR3 is TGTGCCACCGAGCCTGGATTTGGGACAGGGCGTGAAAAACTGTTTTTT.

J is TRBJ1-5 and V is TRBV7-6, with D unclear. CDR1 is SGHVS, CDR2 FNYEAQ, per germline. The CDR3 runs to 13 residues. Deletions cut 0 bases from V and 11 bases from J, with 11 bases between. CDR3 region: CASSLAVLGAQHF. In DNA form, the CDR3 reads TGTGCCAGCAGCTTAGCCGTGCTCGGAGCCCAGCATTTT. Based on the CDR3 plus reference TRBV7-6 and TRBJ1-5, the full variable domain is GAGVSQSPRYKVTKRGQDVALRCDPISGHVSLYWYRQALGQGPEFLTYFNYEAQQDKSGLPNDRFSAERPEGSISTLTIQRTEQRDSAMYRCASSLAVLGAQHFGDGTRLSIL.

This clonotype has only a few counts. The chain links TRBV24-1 to TRBJ2-7, with D possibly being TRBD2 (6 bases). V shed 4 bases and J shed 6 bases, with 15 bases lying between them. Per germline, CDR1 KGHDR and CDR2 SFDVKD. The CDR3 consists of 14 residues. This CDR3 is CATSESRDVGEQYF. CDR3 DNA sequence: TGTGCCACCAGTGAATCGCGGGACGTCGGCGAGCAGTACTTC.

The gene calls are TRBV29-1 and TRBJ1-2; a possible D gene is TRBD1 (6 bases). Trimming shortened V by 3 bases and J by 5 bases, and 13 bases separated the two germline ends. Germline CDR1 reads SQVTM; CDR2 reads ANQGSEA. This CDR3 has 13 residues. The CDR3 nucleotides read TGCAGCGTTGAGCCCGCAGGGGTGTATGGCTACACCTTC. This gives the protein CSVEPAGVYGYTF. The variable domain in full, with the rest retrieved from reference TRBV29-1 and TRBJ1-2, is SAVISQKPSRDICQRGTSLTIQCQVDSQVTMMFWYRQQPGQSLTLIATANQGSEATYESGFVIDKFPISRPNLTFSTLTVSNMSPEDSSIYLCSVEPAGVYGYTFGSGTRLTVV.

This clonotype has more than one count but fewer than ten. This chain uses TRBV24-1 with TRBJ2-7; D is ambiguous. The V end was cut by 1 base, the J end by 2 bases, with 5 bases between. The CDR3 runs to 13 residues. The germline gives CDR1 KGHDR, CDR2 SFDVKD. DNA for the CDR3: TGTGCCACCAGTGATTTAGGCACCTACGAGCAGTACTTC. The encoded protein is CATSDLGTYEQYF.